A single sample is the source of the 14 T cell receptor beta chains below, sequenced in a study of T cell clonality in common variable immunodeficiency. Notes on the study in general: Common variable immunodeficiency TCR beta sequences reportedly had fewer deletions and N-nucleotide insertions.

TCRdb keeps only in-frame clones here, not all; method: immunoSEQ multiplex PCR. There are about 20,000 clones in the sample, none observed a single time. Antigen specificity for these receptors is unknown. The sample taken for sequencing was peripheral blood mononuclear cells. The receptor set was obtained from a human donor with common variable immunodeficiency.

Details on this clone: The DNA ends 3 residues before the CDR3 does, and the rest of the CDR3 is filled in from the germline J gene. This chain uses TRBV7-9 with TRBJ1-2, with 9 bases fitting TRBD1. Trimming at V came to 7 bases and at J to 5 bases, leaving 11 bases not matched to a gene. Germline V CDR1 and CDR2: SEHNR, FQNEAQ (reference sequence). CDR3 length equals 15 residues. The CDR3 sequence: CASTLAGTGTYGYTF. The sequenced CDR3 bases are TGTGCCAGCACCCTAGCCGGGACAGGGACTTATGGC.

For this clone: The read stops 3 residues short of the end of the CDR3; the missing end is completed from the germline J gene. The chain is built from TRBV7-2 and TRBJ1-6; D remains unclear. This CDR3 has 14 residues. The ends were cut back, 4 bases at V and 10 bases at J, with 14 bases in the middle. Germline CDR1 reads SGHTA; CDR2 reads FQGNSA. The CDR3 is CASSSGPGKSPLHF. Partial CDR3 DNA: TGTGCCAGCAGCTCGGGTCCTGGTAAGTCACCC.

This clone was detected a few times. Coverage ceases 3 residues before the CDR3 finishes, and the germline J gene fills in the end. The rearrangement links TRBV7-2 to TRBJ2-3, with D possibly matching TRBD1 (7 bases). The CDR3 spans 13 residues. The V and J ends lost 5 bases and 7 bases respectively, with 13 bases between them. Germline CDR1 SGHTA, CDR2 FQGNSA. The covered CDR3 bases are TGTGCCAGCAGCCTCAGGGGGGCCAATACG. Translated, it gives CASSLRGANT. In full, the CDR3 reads CASSLRGANTQYF.

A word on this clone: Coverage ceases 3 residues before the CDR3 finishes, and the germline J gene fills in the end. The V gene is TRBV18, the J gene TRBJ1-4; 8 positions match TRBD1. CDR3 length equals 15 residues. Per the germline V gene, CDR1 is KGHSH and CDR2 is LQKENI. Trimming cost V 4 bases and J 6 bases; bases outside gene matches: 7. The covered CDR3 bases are TGTGCCAGCTCACGACAGGGGAATACGGATGAAAAA. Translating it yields CASSRQGNTDEK. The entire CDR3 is CASSRQGNTDEKLFF.

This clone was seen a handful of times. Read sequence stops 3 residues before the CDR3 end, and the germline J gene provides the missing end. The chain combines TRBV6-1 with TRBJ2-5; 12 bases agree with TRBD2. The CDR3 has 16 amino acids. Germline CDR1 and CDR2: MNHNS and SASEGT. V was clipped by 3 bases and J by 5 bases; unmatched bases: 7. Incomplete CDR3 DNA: TGTGCCAGCAGTGAGGGCCCTAGCGGGGGGGTGGAGACC. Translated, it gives CASSEGPSGGVET. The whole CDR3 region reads CASSEGPSGGVETQYF.

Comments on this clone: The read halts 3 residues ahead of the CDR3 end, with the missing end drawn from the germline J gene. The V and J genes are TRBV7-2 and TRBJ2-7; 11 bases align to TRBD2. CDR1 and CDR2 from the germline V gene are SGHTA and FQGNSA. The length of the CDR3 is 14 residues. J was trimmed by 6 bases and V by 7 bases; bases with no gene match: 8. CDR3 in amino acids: CASTYVAGGGEQYF. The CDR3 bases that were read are TGTGCCAGCACCTATGTAGCGGGAGGGGGCGAG.

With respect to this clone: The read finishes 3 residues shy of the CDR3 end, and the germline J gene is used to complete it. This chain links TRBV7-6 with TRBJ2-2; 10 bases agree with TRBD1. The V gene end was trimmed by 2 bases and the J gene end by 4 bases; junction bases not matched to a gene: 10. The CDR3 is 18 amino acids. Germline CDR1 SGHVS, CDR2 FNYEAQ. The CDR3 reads CASSLRLDRGLGTGELFF. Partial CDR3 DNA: TGTGCCAGCAGCTTACGCCTTGACAGGGGGCTAGGCACCGGGGAG.

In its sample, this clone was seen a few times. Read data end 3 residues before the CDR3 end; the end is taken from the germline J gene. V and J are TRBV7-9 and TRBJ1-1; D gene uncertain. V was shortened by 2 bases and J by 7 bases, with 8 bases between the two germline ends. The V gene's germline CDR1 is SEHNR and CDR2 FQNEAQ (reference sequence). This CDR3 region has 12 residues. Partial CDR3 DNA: TGTGCCAGCAGCTTAATCGAAGGTGAA. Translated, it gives CASSLIEGE. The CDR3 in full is CASSLIEGEAFF. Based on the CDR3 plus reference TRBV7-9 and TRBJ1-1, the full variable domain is DTGVSQNPRHKITKRGQNVTFRCDPISEHNRLYWYRQTLGQGPEFLTYFQNEAQLEKSRLLSDRFSAERPKGSFSTLEIQRTEQGDSAMYLCASSLIEGEAFFGQGTRLTVV.

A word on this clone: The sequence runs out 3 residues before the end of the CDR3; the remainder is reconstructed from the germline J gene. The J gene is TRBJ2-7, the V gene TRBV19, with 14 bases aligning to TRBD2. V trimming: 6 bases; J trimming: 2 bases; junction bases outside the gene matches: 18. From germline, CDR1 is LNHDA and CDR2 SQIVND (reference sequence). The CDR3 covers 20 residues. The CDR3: CASSLRPGLAGVPSAYEQYF. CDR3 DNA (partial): TGTGCCAGTAGCCTTAGACCGGGACTAGCGGGAGTCCCATCCGCCTACGAG. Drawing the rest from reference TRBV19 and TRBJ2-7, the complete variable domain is DGGITQSPKYLFRKEGQNVTLSCEQNLNHDAMYWYRQDPGQGLRLIYYSQIVNDFQKGDIAEGYSVSREKKESFPLTVTSAQKNPTAFYLCASSLRPGLAGVPSAYEQYFGPGTRLTVT.

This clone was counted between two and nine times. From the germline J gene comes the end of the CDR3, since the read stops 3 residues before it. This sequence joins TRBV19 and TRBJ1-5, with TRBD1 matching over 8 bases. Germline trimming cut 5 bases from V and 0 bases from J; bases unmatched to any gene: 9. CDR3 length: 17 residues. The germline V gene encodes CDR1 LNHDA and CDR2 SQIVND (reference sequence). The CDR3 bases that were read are TGTGCCAGTAGTTCTACTCAGGGGGCGGTTAGCAATCAGCCC. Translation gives CASSSTQGAVSNQP. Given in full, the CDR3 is CASSSTQGAVSNQPQHF.

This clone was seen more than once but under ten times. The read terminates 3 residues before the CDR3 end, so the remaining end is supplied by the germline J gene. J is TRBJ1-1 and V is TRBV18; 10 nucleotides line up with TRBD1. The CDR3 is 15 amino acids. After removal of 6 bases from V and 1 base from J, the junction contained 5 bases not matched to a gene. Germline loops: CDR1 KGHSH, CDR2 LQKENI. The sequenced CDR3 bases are TGTGCCAGCTCTCTTGGACAGGGGGGGAACACTGAA. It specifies CASSLGQGGNTE. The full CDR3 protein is CASSLGQGGNTEAFF.

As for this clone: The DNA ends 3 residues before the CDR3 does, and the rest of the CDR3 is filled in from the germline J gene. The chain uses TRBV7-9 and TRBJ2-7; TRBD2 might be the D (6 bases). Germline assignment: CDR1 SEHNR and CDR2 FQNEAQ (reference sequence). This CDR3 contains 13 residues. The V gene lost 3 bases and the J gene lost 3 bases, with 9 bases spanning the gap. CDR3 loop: CASSFGGSYEQYF. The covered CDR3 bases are TGTGCCAGCAGCTTCGGGGGTAGCTACGAG.

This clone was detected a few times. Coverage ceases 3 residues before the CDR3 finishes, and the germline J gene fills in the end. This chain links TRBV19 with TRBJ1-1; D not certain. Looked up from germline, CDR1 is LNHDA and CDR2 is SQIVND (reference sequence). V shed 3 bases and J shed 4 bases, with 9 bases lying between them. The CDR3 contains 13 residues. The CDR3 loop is CASSIAGSTEAFF. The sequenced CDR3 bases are TGTGCCAGTAGTATCGCGGGGAGCACTGAA.

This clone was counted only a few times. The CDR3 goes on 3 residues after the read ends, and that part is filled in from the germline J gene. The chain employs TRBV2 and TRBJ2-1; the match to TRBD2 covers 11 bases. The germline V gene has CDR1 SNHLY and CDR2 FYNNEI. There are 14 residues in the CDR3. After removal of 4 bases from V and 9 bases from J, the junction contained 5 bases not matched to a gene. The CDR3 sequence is CASSVSGGGGEQFF. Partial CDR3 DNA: TGTGCCAGCAGTGTTAGCGGGGGGGGAGGTGAG.